The clone carrying this T cell receptor beta chain came up many times. Its matching antigen is unknown. This sample was taken from a study of response to subunit inactivated influenza vaccine. MiXCR was run by TCRdb on the RT-PCR reads, yielding one entry per CDR3 protein. Among fewer than 600,000 distinct CDR3 sequences listed, around 7.7% were seen once. The CDR3 has 16 amino acids. The germline V gene encodes CDR1 SGHTA and CDR2 FQGTGA. V was shortened by 6 bases and J by 2 bases, with 18 bases between the two germline ends. The study, taken as a whole, reports: Each seasonal influenza vaccination, the authors suggested, recruits few new T cells.

The sequence was obtained from a man aged 45 to 75 who received an inactivated influenza vaccine. V gene TRBV7-3 combines with J gene TRBJ2-3, with a possible D match to TRBD1 (6 bases). Sequencing used PBMCs from blood, obtained less than 30 months after vaccination. The CDR3 loop is CASSRTGSGLTDTQYF. The CDR3 nucleotides are TGTGCCAGCAGTCGTACAGGGTCCGGCCTCACAGATACGCAGTATTTT.